This passage covers 23 T cell receptor beta chains from one sample sequenced in a study of human T cells and chemical hapten exposure. TCRdb fed the RACE reads into MiXCR, producing one record per CDR3 protein. The table shows 180,000 or so distinct CDR3 sequences, with about 14% occurring only once. Time point reported: patch test 1, 2 weeks after DPC sensitization. Documented treatment: therapeutic diphenylcyclopropenone sensitization with weekly scalp DPC. The input for sequencing was whole blood, taken in connection with sensitization to the hapten diphenylcyclopropenone (DPC). The receptors were gathered from a young woman with alopecia areata. Some clones in this sample may be carry-over from other donors' samples.

This clonotype has a handful of counts. The rearrangement links TRBV5-4 to TRBJ2-5; maybe TRBD2 (7 bases). Germline V gene lookup returns CDR1 SGHNT and CDR2 YYREEE (reference sequence). The V gene lost 4 bases and the J gene lost 0 bases, with 13 bases spanning the gap. The CDR3 loop spans 15 amino acids. The CDR3, as DNA: TGTGCCAGCAGCATGGGGGGGGCAGACCAAGAGACCCAGTACTTC. This gives the protein CASSMGGADQETQYF.

This clonotype was picked up a small number of times. This chain connects TRBV29-1 to TRBJ1-2; D gene unclear. The CDR3 spans 13 residues. In germline, CDR1 is SQVTM, CDR2 ANQGSEA. The V end was cut by 8 bases, the J end by 5 bases, with 18 bases between. As DNA, the CDR3 is TGCAGCACCCAACCCACGGGCCGATATGGCTACACCTTC. This codes for CSTQPTGRYGYTF.

This clonotype was seen only a few times. This chain uses TRBV20-1 with TRBJ1-5, with unresolved D. Per the germline V gene, CDR1 is DFQATT and CDR2 is SNEGSKA (reference sequence). The CDR3 extends over 14 amino acids. Between the trimmed V and J ends, which lost 1 base and 0 bases, there was a span of 7 bases. For the CDR3, the DNA is TGCAGTGCTAGAGGGGATCCTAGCAATCAGCCCCAGCATTTT. Translating gives CSARGDPSNQPQHF.

This clonotype was counted at least ten times. The chain is built from TRBV9 and TRBJ2-3; possibly TRBD2 for D (5 bases). CDR1 and CDR2 (germline): SGDLS, YYNGEE. The CDR3 runs to 17 residues. Trimming removed 0 bases at V and 0 bases at J, with 14 bases between. The CDR3 region has the DNA TGTGCCAGCAGCGTAGCTGCCGACTATGCTAGCACAGATACGCAGTATTTT. As protein: CASSVAADYASTDTQYF.

To note about this clonotype: A read error is possible here, since a much larger clone lies one base away. The V gene is TRBV6-2 or TRBV6-3, the J gene TRBJ2-7; D might be TRBD1 or TRBD2, each matching 6 bases. From germline, CDR1 is MNHEY and CDR2 SVGEGT. This CDR3 has 14 amino acids. As DNA, the CDR3 is TGTGTCAGCAGTTACTCGGGGGCCTCCTACGAGCAGTACTTC. As protein: CVSSYSGASYEQYF.

The V and J genes are TRBV5-1 and TRBJ2-3, with 10 bases fitting TRBD2. Germline trimming cut 3 bases from V and 4 bases from J; bases unmatched to any gene: 5. The CDR3 has 15 residues. Looked up from germline, CDR1 is SGHRS and CDR2 is YFSETQ. CDR3 in amino acids: CASSSGTSVPDTQYF. CDR3 in DNA: TGCGCCAGCAGCTCCGGGACTAGCGTACCAGATACGCAGTATTTT. Drawing the rest from reference TRBV5-1 and TRBJ2-3, the complete variable domain is KAGVTQTPRYLIKTRGQQVTLSCSPISGHRSVSWYQQTPGQGLQFLFEYFSETQRNKGNFPGRFSGRQFSNSRSEMNVSTLELGDSALYLCASSSGTSVPDTQYFGPGTRLTVL.

The chain joins TRBV5-6 to TRBJ1-3, with 9 nucleotides matching TRBD1. V dropped 3 bases and J dropped 1; count of bases not matched to a gene: 5. Germline loops: CDR1 SGHDT, CDR2 YYEEEE. CDR3 length: 16 residues. The CDR3 region has the DNA TGTGCCAGCAGCTACGGACAGGGGTGGTCTGGAAACACCATATATTTT. This codes for CASSYGQGWSGNTIYF.

V and J are TRBV4-1 and TRBJ2-1; possibly TRBD1 for D (5 bases). The V end lost 1 base, the J end lost 8 bases, and 15 bases lay between the germline ends. The germline V gene has CDR1 MGHRA and CDR2 YSYEKL. CDR3 length: 15 residues. The CDR3 is CASSQGQLMVDEQFF. The CDR3 DNA is TGCGCCAGCAGCCAAGGACAGCTGATGGTGGATGAGCAGTTCTTC.

This clonotype was seen a few times. The chain has TRBV20-1 and TRBJ2-1; the D gene is possibly TRBD2 (6 bases). Germline V gene lookup returns CDR1 DFQATT and CDR2 SNEGSKA (reference sequence). CDR3 length equals 16 residues. Trimming cost V 2 bases and J 0 bases, with 14 bases left between them. The CDR3 is CSARIRGMLSYNEQFF. The CDR3 region has the DNA TGCAGTGCTAGAATCCGCGGGATGCTCTCCTACAATGAGCAGTTCTTC.

The table lists this clonotype with a few counts. V is TRBV28 and J is TRBJ1-5; no reliable D call. With 3 bases removed from V and 9 bases from J, the gap between germline ends came to 9 bases. The V gene's germline CDR1 is MDHEN and CDR2 SYDVKM. CDR3 size: 12 residues. The CDR3 reads CASSFPQRPQHF. CDR3 sequence (DNA): TGTGCCAGCAGTTTCCCCCAGAGGCCCCAGCATTTT.

This chain connects TRBV7-8 to TRBJ2-3; no clear D gene. Looked up from germline, CDR1 is SGHVS and CDR2 is FQNEAQ. This CDR3 is 14 amino acids long. Between the trimmed V and J ends, which lost 5 bases and 0 bases, there was a span of 9 bases. The CDR3 DNA follows: TGTGCCAGCAGCCCGACCGCAAGCACAGATACGCAGTATTTT. Translation gives CASSPTASTDTQYF. Combining the CDR3 with reference TRBV7-8 and TRBJ2-3 gives the whole variable domain GAGVSQSPRYKVAKRGQDVALRCDPISGHVSLFWYQQALGQGPEFLTYFQNEAQLDKSGLPSDRFFAERPEGSVSTLKIQRTQQEDSAVYLCASSPTASTDTQYFGPGTRLTVL.

This clonotype has a count of ten or more. The chain joins TRBV29-1 to TRBJ1-5; D remains ambiguous. There are 12 residues in the CDR3. V lost 7 bases and J 6 bases, leaving 13 bases between the germline ends. Per the germline V gene, CDR1 is SQVTM and CDR2 is ANQGSEA. The CDR3: CSAGLMGQPQHF. The CDR3 DNA reads TGCAGCGCCGGACTTATGGGTCAGCCCCAGCATTTT.

The chain couples TRBV10-3 to TRBJ1-2; D ambiguous. The CDR3 length is 14 residues. V was shortened by 0 bases and J by 4 bases, with 9 bases between the two germline ends. The V gene's germline CDR1 is ENHRY and CDR2 SYGVKD. The CDR3 DNA follows: TGTGCCATCAGTGAGTCCACCCTAGGCTATGGCTACACCTTC. Translated, it gives CAISESTLGYGYTF.

This clonotype was detected only a few times. The V call is TRBV19, the J call TRBJ2-5, with a possible D match to TRBD2 (5 bases). The V gene lost 1 base and the J gene lost 4 bases, with 10 bases spanning the gap. Germline assignment: CDR1 LNHDA and CDR2 SQIVND (reference sequence). The CDR3 loop spans 14 amino acids. The CDR3 sequence: CASSIVTSAETQYF. The CDR3 DNA reads as TGTGCCAGTAGTATAGTAACTAGTGCAGAGACCCAGTACTTC.

In its sample, this clonotype was seen many times. The chain is built from TRBV3-1 and TRBJ1-5; TRBD1 is a possible D gene (6 bases). The CDR3 spans 14 residues. The germline V gene encodes CDR1 LGHDT and CDR2 YNNKEL (reference sequence). V lost 4 bases, J lost 1 base, and 8 bases lay in between. DNA for the CDR3: TGTGCCAGCAGCCGTCAGGGGAGCAATCAGCCCCAGCATTTT. Amino acid sequence: CASSRQGSNQPQHF. The whole variable domain, remainder taken from reference TRBV3-1 and TRBJ1-5, is DTAVSQTPKYLVTQMGNDKSIKCEQNLGHDTMYWYKQDSKKFLKIMFSYNNKELIINETVPNRFSPKSPDKAHLNLHINSLELGDSAVYFCASSRQGSNQPQHFGDGTRLSIL.

The chain couples TRBV29-1 to TRBJ2-1; 7 bases align to TRBD2. The trim removed 0 bases at V and 15 bases at J, leaving 8 bases unmatched. The germline V gene has CDR1 SQVTM and CDR2 ANQGSEA. This CDR3 is built from 12 residues. The CDR3 nucleotides read TGCAGCGTTGAAGATCTTACTAGCGCTCCGTTCTTC. Encoded protein: CSVEDLTSAPFF.

This clonotype was detected many times. This sequence joins TRBV7-6 and TRBJ2-5; D is unresolved. The CDR3 is 14 residues long. Trimming removed 3 bases at V and 1 base at J, with 9 bases between. CDR1 and CDR2 (germline): SGHVS, FNYEAQ. The CDR3 protein is CASSFGQVQETQYF. CDR3 nucleotide sequence: TGTGCCAGCAGCTTTGGCCAGGTCCAAGAGACCCAGTACTTC.

This sequence joins TRBV7-9 and TRBJ2-1; TRBD1 is a possible D gene (5 bases). The CDR3 runs 17 residues. The V gene lost 5 bases and the J gene lost 7 bases, with 24 bases spanning the gap. From germline, CDR1 is SEHNR and CDR2 FQNEAQ (reference sequence). CDR3 region: CASSLIQGLNSQNEQFF. The CDR3 DNA is TGTGCCAGCAGCCTAATTCAGGGTCTGAACTCCCAGAATGAGCAGTTCTTC.

V is TRBV23-1 and J is TRBJ2-5, with D possibly TRBD1 on 5 matching bases. TRBV23-1 is assigned to the ORF class and has an uncertain function. This CDR3 contains 14 residues. V was pared by 7 bases and J by 3 bases, with 15 bases between. CDR3 sequence: CASTLQDGEETQYF. The CDR3 nucleotides are TGCGCCAGCACCCTACAGGACGGAGAAGAGACCCAGTACTTC.

In this sample, this clonotype turned up many times. The genes are TRBV28 and TRBJ1-6, with a tentative D call TRBD1 (6 bases). V gave up 6 bases and J gave up 0 bases, with 27 bases separating them. This CDR3 comprises 21 residues. Per germline, CDR1 MDHEN and CDR2 SYDVKM. CDR3 in DNA: TGTGCCAGCAGCACTAAAGAAACAGGGCATTACTCCGACTCCTATAATTCACCCCTCCACTTT. Translating gives CASSTKETGHYSDSYNSPLHF.

This clonotype occurred a few times. CDR3 sequence reads: CSANRGGAFF. CDR3 in DNA: TGCAGTGCAAACAGGGGTGGAGCTTTCTTT. The chain uses TRBV20-1 and TRBJ1-1; TRBD1 aligns across 7 bases. J was trimmed by 10 bases and V by 6 bases; bases with no gene match: 5. CDR1 is DFQATT, CDR2 SNEGSKA, per germline (reference sequence). The CDR3 totals 10 residues.

This clonotype was detected a few times. The V and J genes are TRBV21-1 and TRBJ1-6. TRBV21-1 is an annotated pseudogene. This CDR3 spans 18 amino acids. CDR3 bases: TGTGCCAGCAGCAAAGGCGGTTACCAAAGTAGGGCCAGTTCACCCCTCCACTTT. Protein: CASSKGGYQSRASSPLHF.

V gene TRBV19 combines with J gene TRBJ1-5, with TRBD1 identical over 10 bases. This CDR3 contains 17 residues. CDR1 is LNHDA, CDR2 SQIVND, per germline (reference sequence). V was clipped by 2 bases and J by 7 bases; unmatched bases: 11. This CDR3 reads CASSIYPLDRGKQPQHF. The CDR3 region has the DNA TGTGCCAGTAGTATATACCCCCTGGACAGGGGGAAACAGCCCCAGCATTTT.